The 29 T cell receptor beta chains in this list originate from one sample, sequenced in a study of regulatory T cells in long-lasting Graves disease. iRepertoire HTBI primers and Arm-PCR of CDR3 regions built TCR beta libraries. TCRdb reprocessed the multiplex PCR reads via MiXCR and lists one record per CDR3 protein. The sample has a few hundred thousand distinct CDR3 sequences, about 20% seen once; the top ten hold roughly 28%. The sample's time point: persistent/refractory GD, antithyroid drugs over 5 years with positive TRAb. PBMCs were the source of the RNA used for TCR sequencing. This specimen was peripheral blood mononuclear cells (PBMCs), taken when the disease was refractory, from a patient treated with antithyroid drugs. The receptors derive from a female donor with Graves disease.

In its sample, this clonotype was seen many times. Here the CDR3 reads CSVKIAGVRETQYF. The CDR3 bases are TGCAGCGTTAAGATAGCGGGAGTAAGGGAGACCCAGTACTTC. This rearrangement joins TRBV29-1 to TRBJ2-5; 9 bases map to TRBD2. V shed 5 bases, J shed 5 bases, and the junction held 9 bases outside the gene matches. Germline CDR1 is SQVTM and CDR2 is ANQGSEA. The CDR3 totals 14 residues.

Concerning this clonotype: This is likely a read error, given that the CDR3 carries no conserved phenylalanine or tryptophan at its end. The chain combines TRBV27 with TRBJ2-7; D possibly matches TRBD1 or TRBD2 (5 bases each). The CDR3 consists of 13 residues. The germline V and J ends were trimmed by 6 bases and 6 bases, with 15 bases remaining between them. The V gene's germline CDR1 is MNHEY and CDR2 SMNVEV (reference sequence). CDR3 DNA sequence: TGTGCCAGCAGAGACGTAGGGGAGCGCGAGCAGTACTCC. This encodes CASRDVGEREQYS.

This clonotype was counted a few times. V gene TRBV29-1 combines with J gene TRBJ2-7; either TRBD1 or TRBD2 may fit D (5 bases each). CDR1 and CDR2 from the germline V gene are SQVTM and ANQGSEA. With 6 bases removed from V and 0 bases from J, the gap between germline ends came to 9 bases. The CDR3 is 12 residues long. In DNA form, the CDR3 reads TGCAGCGTAAGGGGAGACTCCTACGAGCAGTACTTC. It codes for CSVRGDSYEQYF.

The chain recombines TRBV20-1 with TRBJ2-3, with D possibly TRBD1 on 5 matching bases. This CDR3 has 13 amino acids. CDR1 DFQATT and CDR2 SNEGSKA come from the germline V gene (reference sequence). V gave up 7 bases and J gave up 7 bases, with 18 bases separating them. Here the CDR3 reads CSVRGNSSHTQYF. DNA of the CDR3: TGCAGTGTTAGGGGCAACAGCAGCCATACGCAGTATTTT.

This clonotype was seen at least ten times. The rearrangement uses TRBV6-2 or TRBV6-3 and TRBJ2-4, with D tentatively TRBD1 (6 bases). The V gene lost 8 bases and the J gene lost 7 bases, with 12 bases spanning the gap. The germline V gene encodes CDR1 MNHEY and CDR2 SVGEGT. This CDR3 spans 12 amino acids. The CDR3 protein is CASGGARNIQYF. CDR3 nucleotide sequence: TGTGCCAGCGGGGGCGCGAGGAACATTCAGTACTTC.

This clonotype was seen ten or more times. The chain employs TRBV2 and TRBJ1-4; the D is unclear. The CDR3 totals 12 residues. The germline CDR1 and CDR2 sequences are SNHLY and FYNNEI. Between the trimmed V and J ends, which lost 4 bases and 3 bases, there was a span of 3 bases. CDR3 sequence: CASSAANEKLFF. In nucleotides, the CDR3 is TGTGCCAGCAGTGCAGCTAATGAAAAACTGTTTTTT.

The chain recombines TRBV30 with TRBJ1-6, with a possible D match to TRBD1 (5 bases). The V gene lost 3 bases and the J gene lost 13 bases, with 13 bases spanning the gap. The CDR3 loop spans 12 amino acids. Germline CDR1 GTSNPN, CDR2 SVGIG (reference sequence). The CDR3 is CAWSPAGGPLHF. CDR3 in DNA: TGTGCCTGGAGCCCGGCCGGGGGGCCCCTCCACTTT. The full variable domain, in which reference TRBV30 and TRBJ1-6 provide the parts outside the CDR3, is SQTIHQWPATLVQPVGSPLSLECTVEGTSNPNLYWYRQAAGRGLQLLFYSVGIGQISSEVPQNLSASRPQDRQFILSSKKLLLSDSGFYLCAWSPAGGPLHFGNGTRLTVT.

The chain combines TRBV4-2 with TRBJ1-1, with D maybe TRBD1 (5 bases). Trimming left V 2 bases short and J 5 bases short, with 24 bases between. Germline V gene data show CDR1 as LGHNA and CDR2 as YNFKEQ. The CDR3 consists of 18 residues. CDR3 sequence: CASSQRWSGTYSGTEAFF. CDR3 in DNA: TGTGCCAGCAGCCAAAGGTGGTCCGGGACCTATTCGGGGACTGAAGCTTTCTTT.

The rearrangement links TRBV5-1 to TRBJ1-2; no firm D call. From germline, CDR1 is SGHRS and CDR2 YFSETQ. The CDR3 consists of 14 residues. V lost 0 bases, J lost 7 bases, and 13 bases lay in between. CDR3 in amino acids: CASSLDSPNLGYTF. CDR3 nucleotides: TGCGCCAGCAGCTTGGACAGTCCGAACCTTGGCTACACCTTC.

The rearrangement links TRBV7-2 to TRBJ1-2; possible D gene TRBD1, 6 bases. V was pared by 5 bases and J by 8 bases, with 12 bases between. CDR1 is SGHTA, CDR2 FQGNSA, per germline. The CDR3 runs to 12 residues. CDR3 sequence: CASSLGGHGYTF. DNA of the CDR3: TGTGCCAGCAGCCTCGGGGGGCACGGCTACACCTTC. Full variable domain (remainder filled in from reference TRBV7-2 and TRBJ1-2): GAGVSQSPSNKVTEKGKDVELRCDPISGHTALYWYRQSLGQGLEFLIYFQGNSAPDKSGLPSDRFSAERTGGSVSTLTIQRTQQEDSAVYLCASSLGGHGYTFGSGTRLTVV.

The gene calls are TRBV27 and TRBJ2-7, with 13 bases lining up with TRBD2. The CDR3 totals 20 residues. V gave up 9 bases and J gave up 3 bases; unmatched junction bases: 23. In germline, CDR1 is MNHEY, CDR2 SMNVEV (reference sequence). Here the CDR3 reads CASITRDNRGLAGPYYEQYF. CDR3 DNA: TGTGCCAGTATAACCCGGGACAACAGGGGACTAGCGGGACCTTACTACGAGCAGTACTTC.

The sample holds many counts of this clonotype. One junction end disagrees with the germline gene, perhaps due to a read error. The chain uses TRBV20-1 and TRBJ2-5; D unclear. Germline lookup yields CDR1 DFQATT and CDR2 SNEGSKA (reference sequence). This CDR3 comprises 16 residues. DNA of the CDR3: TGCAGTGCTAGAGTTTTCAACGGCTTGTTCCCAGAGACTCAGTACTTC. Translation gives CSARVFNGLFPETQYF.

The CDR3 protein is CASNPGANNSPLHF. In nucleotides, the CDR3 is TGTGCCAGCAACCCAGGGGCGAATAATTCACCCCTCCACTTT. V is TRBV6-1 and J is TRBJ1-6; tentative D call: TRBD1 (6 bases). The V end was cut by 7 bases, the J end by 5 bases, with 12 bases between. This CDR3 spans 14 amino acids. Germline V gives CDR1 MNHNS, CDR2 SASEGT.

This clonotype was picked up many times. The chain employs TRBV5-1 and TRBJ2-5, with TRBD1 matching over 8 bases. Germline CDR1 SGHRS, CDR2 YFSETQ. After removal of 4 bases from V and 0 bases from J, the junction contained 2 bases not matched to a gene. This CDR3 has 14 amino acids. In DNA form, the CDR3 reads TGCGCCAGCAGCCCGACAGGGGACCAAGAGACCCAGTACTTC. It is translated as CASSPTGDQETQYF.

The chain combines TRBV7-9 with TRBJ2-5; 9 bases line up with TRBD1. This CDR3 has 14 residues. V lost 4 bases to trimming and J lost 5 bases; unmatched junction nucleotides: 5. Germline V gene sequence: CDR1 SEHNR, CDR2 FQNEAQ (reference sequence). CDR3 sequence: CASSSDRGRETQYF. The CDR3 bases are TGTGCCAGCAGCTCGGACAGGGGTAGGGAGACCCAGTACTTC.

CDR3: CASSPKRGGGETQYF. The CDR3 bases are TGTGCCAGTAGTCCTAAACGTGGCGGTGGGGAGACCCAGTACTTC. The chain employs TRBV19 and TRBJ2-5, with D unresolved. Trimming removed 5 bases at V and 5 bases at J, with 18 bases between. CDR1 is LNHDA, CDR2 SQIVND, per germline (reference sequence). This CDR3 contains 15 residues. The full variable domain, rest sourced from reference TRBV19 and TRBJ2-5, is DGGITQSPKYLFRKEGQNVTLSCEQNLNHDAMYWYRQDPGQGLRLIYYSQIVNDFQKGDIAEGYSVSREKKESFPLTVTSAQKNPTAFYLCASSPKRGGGETQYFGPGTRLLVL.

This clonotype was found once. Here the CDR3 DNA reads TGCGCCAGCAGCCAGGACAGGGAGCGAGAGACCCAGTACTTC. Amino acid sequence: CASSQDRERETQYF. The chain joins TRBV4-3 to TRBJ2-5, with 8 positions matching TRBD1. The germline CDR1 and CDR2 sequences are LGHNA and YSLEER. Trimming at V came to 3 bases and at J to 4 bases, leaving 4 bases not matched to a gene. The CDR3 has 14 residues.

This clonotype was seen many times. V usage is TRBV10-3 and J usage is TRBJ2-7; 8 nucleotides line up with TRBD2. V trimming: 8 bases; J trimming: 0 bases; junction bases outside the gene matches: 6. The CDR3 length is 14 residues. Per germline, CDR1 ENHRY and CDR2 SYGVKD. The CDR3 sequence: CAIGSSGTSYEQYF. The CDR3 nucleotides read TGTGCCATCGGGAGTAGCGGGACCTCCTACGAGCAGTACTTC.

The CDR3 reads CSASSGWGTEAFF. The CDR3 DNA is TGCAGTGCTAGTTCGGGATGGGGCACTGAAGCTTTCTTT. This chain joins TRBV20-1 and TRBJ1-1, with no clear D. Trimming took 3 bases from V and 4 from J, leaving 12 bases between them. This CDR3 has 13 amino acids. Germline V lookup: CDR1 DFQATT, CDR2 SNEGSKA (reference sequence).

V is TRBV15 and J is TRBJ1-5, with 7 bases lining up with TRBD1. The CDR3 is made up of 15 amino acids. J gave up 5 bases and V 0 bases, and 4 bases lay outside the gene matches. CDR1 and CDR2 from the germline V gene are LNHNV and YYDKDF (reference sequence). CDR3 residues: CATSREHRGDQPQHF. The CDR3 bases are TGTGCCACCAGCAGAGAACACAGGGGCGATCAGCCCCAGCATTTT.

In this sample, this clonotype turned up many times. V and J are TRBV3-1 and TRBJ2-5, with 7 bases fitting TRBD1. V trimming: 4 bases; J trimming: 3 bases; junction bases outside the gene matches: 8. The CDR3 is 15 residues long. The germline V gene has CDR1 LGHDT and CDR2 YNNKEL (reference sequence). Here the CDR3 reads CASSRRTGQEETQYF. The CDR3, as DNA: TGTGCCAGCAGCCGCCGAACCGGACAGGAAGAGACCCAGTACTTC.

The V call is TRBV7-9, the J call TRBJ1-2; tentatively, D is TRBD1 (5 bases). There are 14 residues in the CDR3. Germline-derived CDR1 and CDR2 are SEHNR and FQNEAQ (reference sequence). Trimming shortened V by 5 bases and J by 3 bases, and 13 bases separated the two germline ends. CDR3 in amino acids: CASSTSGAYYGYTF. DNA of the CDR3: TGTGCCAGCAGCACGTCCGGGGCCTACTATGGCTACACCTTC.

This clonotype came up many times. The J gene is TRBJ2-5, the V gene TRBV20-1; 9 bases are a match to TRBD2. The trim removed 4 bases at V and 8 bases at J, leaving 8 bases unmatched. The CDR3 contains 13 residues. Germline V CDR1 and CDR2: DFQATT, SNEGSKA (reference sequence). CDR3 DNA: TGCAGTGCTACAGAGCGTAGCGGGAGTACCCAGTACTTC. This gives the protein CSATERSGSTQYF.

This clonotype has just a few counts. CDR3 residues: CASSLALSLLSGNQPQHF. The CDR3 nucleotides are TGTGCCAGCAGCTTAGCCCTAAGTCTTTTATCAGGCAATCAGCCCCAGCATTTT. The chain is built from TRBV7-2 and TRBJ1-5; D gene unclear. The germline gives CDR1 SGHTA, CDR2 FQGNSA. The CDR3 is 18 amino acids. Trimming cost V 0 bases and J 2 bases, with 17 bases left between them.

This clonotype was found a few times. The CDR3 nucleotides read TGTGCCAGTAGTATAGAGCGAGCCCGACCCGGTAACACTGAAGCTTTCTTT. The encoded protein is CASSIERARPGNTEAFF. V and J are TRBV19 and TRBJ1-1; unclear D gene. CDR1 is LNHDA, CDR2 SQIVND, per germline (reference sequence). Trimming left V 0 bases short and J 2 bases short, with 16 bases between. The CDR3 is 17 amino acids.

A few counts support this clonotype. The V gene is TRBV12-5, the J gene TRBJ2-7; either TRBD1 or TRBD2 may supply D (5 bases each). Germline loops: CDR1 LGHNT, CDR2 FRNRAP. Deletions cut 4 bases from V and 2 bases from J, with 18 bases between. This CDR3 contains 16 residues. The CDR3 is CASGSNRDPGAYEQYF. The CDR3 coding sequence is TGTGCTAGTGGTTCAAACCGGGACCCCGGGGCCTACGAGCAGTACTTC.

V gene TRBV5-1 combines with J gene TRBJ1-2; TRBD1 matches 10 bases. V lost 2 bases and J lost 8; bases outside the gene matches: 3. Germline loops: CDR1 SGHRS, CDR2 YFSETQ. The CDR3 runs 13 residues. The CDR3 loop is CASSFGTGEGYTF. The CDR3 DNA follows: TGCGCCAGCAGCTTTGGGACAGGGGAAGGCTACACCTTC.

This clonotype turned up a few times. The chain employs TRBV29-1 and TRBJ1-2; the D gene is possibly TRBD1 (5 bases). Per germline, CDR1 SQVTM and CDR2 ANQGSEA. Trimming removed 4 bases at V and 2 bases at J, with 14 bases between. This CDR3 comprises 14 residues. This chain's CDR3 is CSVGNRTPNYGYTF. The CDR3 region has the DNA TGCAGCGTTGGGAATAGGACACCCAACTATGGCTACACCTTC.

Concerning this clonotype itself: The junction differs from germline at one of its ends, possibly a read error. The chain joins TRBV11-2 to TRBJ1-4; tentative D call: TRBD1 (5 bases). Germline CDR1 is SGHAT and CDR2 is FQNNGV. This CDR3 contains 14 residues. CDR3 in DNA: TGTACCAGCAGCTTGGGACCCCCAGGGGAAAAACTGTTTTTT. It codes for CTSSLGPPGEKLFF.